This record concerns one T cell receptor beta chain sequence. The sample comes from a study of blood T cell repertoires in COVID-19. As for the study in general: Specimens from acute and convalescent COVID-19 originated in the United States, Italy and Spain. Sample material is recorded as cDNA or gDNA derived from T cells, B-cell-depleted T cells, or PBMCs.

In the original processing: Estimation of nucleated cell counts relied on the amplification of reference gene primers. Method: immunoSEQ multiplex PCR; TCRdb's copy keeps in-frame clones and lacks some. The D gene and trimming were derived from the DNA, and the V and J assignments and clone size from that table. The table lists 250,000 or so clones, approximately 89% of them singletons. Sequencing was carried out using peripheral blood. This sequence was found in a man between 35 and 55 years old with active or convalescent COVID-19.

In DNA form, the CDR3 reads TGTGCCAGCAGCCGGGATAATAGCAATCAGCCCCAGCATTTT. Translated, it gives CASSRDNSNQPQHF. The chain is built from TRBV2 and TRBJ1-5, with D uncertain. Deletions cut 6 bases from V and 0 bases from J, with 9 bases between. This CDR3 is built from 14 residues. From germline, CDR1 is SNHLY and CDR2 FYNNEI.